A single sample is the source of the 20 T cell receptor beta chains below, sequenced in a study of shared clonotypes between healthy human individuals. Some clones are missing from TCRdb's copy, which holds only in-frame ones; the method was immunoSEQ multiplex PCR. The sample consists of over 2 million clones, 85% to 95% of them appearing once. The sample was naive CD4+ T cells sorted from blood. Subset specified: CD45RA+ positively selected. These TCRs come from a man aged 18 to 29 in good health.

V usage is TRBV27 and J usage is TRBJ1-2, with 8 nucleotides matching TRBD1. The trim removed 5 bases at V and 4 bases at J, leaving 3 bases unmatched. Germline loops: CDR1 MNHEY, CDR2 SMNVEV (reference sequence). The CDR3 runs to 13 residues. CDR3 residues: CASSADRGYGYTF. The CDR3 DNA reads as TGTGCCAGCAGTGCTGACAGGGGCTATGGCTACACCTTC.

V usage is TRBV5-1 and J usage is TRBJ2-7; possibly TRBD2 for D (6 bases). The ends were cut back, 4 bases at V and 0 bases at J, with 14 bases in the middle. The CDR3 runs to 15 residues. The germline CDR1 and CDR2 sequences are SGHRS and YFSETQ. CDR3 nucleotide sequence: TGCGCCAGCAGCACCGGCCCGACTAGCTCCTACGAGCAGTACTTC. It is translated as CASSTGPTSSYEQYF.

With respect to this clone: Distinct nucleotide sequences in the sample also encode this CDR3. This chain uses TRBV30 with TRBJ1-1, with D unclear. This CDR3 has 13 residues. V was pared by 4 bases and J by 2 bases, with 11 bases between. CDR1 and CDR2 from the germline V gene are GTSNPN and SVGIG (reference sequence). This chain's CDR3 is CAWTRQVNTEAFF. The CDR3 DNA is TGTGCCTGGACGAGGCAGGTAAACACTGAAGCTTTCTTT.

The V call is TRBV11-2, the J call TRBJ1-6; the D is unclear. The V gene's germline CDR1 is SGHAT and CDR2 FQNNGV. Trimming shortened V by 5 bases and J by 11 bases, and 10 bases separated the two germline ends. The CDR3 contains 12 residues. CDR3 in amino acids: CASSREAAPLHF. Written as DNA, the CDR3 is TGTGCCAGCAGCCGAGAGGCGGCACCCCTCCACTTT. The variable domain in full, completed from reference TRBV11-2 and TRBJ1-6, reads EAGVAQSPRYKIIEKRQSVAFWCNPISGHATLYWYQQILGQGPKLLIQFQNNGVVDDSQLPKDRFSAERLKGVDSTLKIQPAKLEDSAVYLCASSREAAPLHFGNGTRLTVT.

The V call is TRBV2, the J call TRBJ2-5; D gene ambiguous. CDR3 length equals 15 residues. Trimming pared 10 bases from V and 1 base from J, leaving 19 bases between. CDR1 is SNHLY and CDR2 is FYNNEI in the germline V gene. CDR3 loop: CAIYRSGLGQETQYF. In DNA form, the CDR3 reads TGTGCCATCTACAGATCGGGTCTTGGCCAAGAGACCCAGTACTTC.

The rearrangement links TRBV7-2 to TRBJ2-1; tentatively, D is TRBD1 or TRBD2 (6 bases each). V was cut by 5 bases and J by 2 bases, with 16 bases left in between. The CDR3 is 16 amino acids. Germline CDR1 SGHTA, CDR2 FQGNSA. CDR3 bases: TGTGCCAGCAGCCTATCGGGGGCGACAGCCTACAATGAGCAGTTCTTC. Encoded protein: CASSLSGATAYNEQFF. The full variable domain, rest sourced from reference TRBV7-2 and TRBJ2-1, is GAGVSQSPSNKVTEKGKDVELRCDPISGHTALYWYRQSLGQGLEFLIYFQGNSAPDKSGLPSDRFSAERTGGSVSTLTIQRTQQEDSAVYLCASSLSGATAYNEQFFGPGTRLTVL.

The chain joins TRBV10-3 to TRBJ2-5, with 8 bases lining up with TRBD2. Germline CDR1 and CDR2: ENHRY and SYGVKD. V shed 0 bases and J 2 bases; nucleotides not matched to a gene: 2. The CDR3 is 15 residues long. The CDR3 DNA reads TGTGCCATCAGTGAGTCGGGCGGGGGGCAAGAGACCCAGTACTTC. Its translation: CAISESGGGQETQYF.

The chain uses TRBV4-3 and TRBJ2-7; a weak D match, TRBD1 (6 bases). In germline, CDR1 is LGHNA, CDR2 YSLEER. This CDR3 has 21 amino acids. Trimming took off 1 base at V and 2 bases at J, with 30 bases between the two ends. The CDR3 spells CASSQGREFRDTAFDTYEQYF. The CDR3 DNA sequence: TGCGCCAGCAGCCAAGGCCGGGAATTCCGGGACACGGCCTTCGATACCTACGAGCAGTACTTC.

This clone was observed once. Other nucleotide sequences in the sample specify the same CDR3. V and J are TRBV5-1 and TRBJ1-6; no clear D. This CDR3 is built from 16 residues. Trimming took 4 bases from V and 0 from J, leaving 11 bases between them. CDR1 SGHRS and CDR2 YFSETQ come from the germline V gene. The CDR3 region has the DNA TGCGCCAGCAGCCCGGGAGGGAGCTCCTATAATTCACCCCTCCACTTT. Amino acid sequence: CASSPGGSSYNSPLHF.

J is TRBJ1-5 and V is TRBV2; 11 bases fit TRBD1. Trimming at V came to 1 base and at J to 7 bases, leaving 3 bases not matched to a gene. The CDR3 length is 15 residues. The germline V gene encodes CDR1 SNHLY and CDR2 FYNNEI. CDR3 in DNA: TGTGCCAGCAGTGAAGGGACAGGGGGCCAACAGCCCCAGCATTTT. Its protein product is CASSEGTGGQQPQHF.

This clone was observed many times. This CDR3 is also generated by other DNA sequences in the sample. The rearrangement links TRBV5-1 to TRBJ2-7; the D gene is possibly TRBD1 (5 bases). Per the germline V gene, CDR1 is SGHRS and CDR2 is YFSETQ. V gave up 0 bases and J gave up 3 bases, with 10 bases separating them. The CDR3 runs to 14 residues. The DNA of the CDR3 is TGCGCCAGCAGCTTGGGGCAGGGTTACTACGAGCAGTACTTC. Protein product: CASSLGQGYYEQYF.

This chain connects TRBV7-8 to TRBJ2-3; 9 nucleotides align to TRBD1. The CDR3 is made up of 17 amino acids. Germline CDR1 is SGHVS and CDR2 is FQNEAQ. With 1 base clipped from V and 6 bases from J, the junction kept 11 bases outside the gene matches. DNA for the CDR3: TGTGCCAGCAGCTTAGTAGGGACAGGGCCTTTAACGGATACGCAGTATTTT. Translated, it gives CASSLVGTGPLTDTQYF. Variable domain in full (rest from reference TRBV7-8 and TRBJ2-3): GAGVSQSPRYKVAKRGQDVALRCDPISGHVSLFWYQQALGQGPEFLTYFQNEAQLDKSGLPSDRFFAERPEGSVSTLKIQRTQQEDSAVYLCASSLVGTGPLTDTQYFGPGTRLTVL.

The rearrangement uses TRBV4-3 and TRBJ2-7, with D maybe TRBD2 (5 bases). Germline loops: CDR1 LGHNA, CDR2 YSLEER. The ends were cut back, 0 bases at V and 3 bases at J, with 24 bases in the middle. This CDR3 spans 19 amino acids. The CDR3: CASSQDRWGQGGGYYEQYF. The CDR3 DNA reads TGCGCCAGCAGCCAAGATCGTTGGGGTCAAGGCGGAGGCTACTACGAGCAGTACTTC.

The chain joins TRBV6-1 to TRBJ2-7, with D possibly being TRBD1 (6 bases). Germline V gene sequence: CDR1 MNHNS, CDR2 SASEGT. V lost 3 bases to trimming and J lost 3 bases, with 9 bases between them. This CDR3 comprises 13 residues. CDR3 nucleotide sequence: TGTGCCAGCAGTGATACAGGGAACTACGAGCAGTACTTC. Translation gives CASSDTGNYEQYF.

For this clone: Other DNA sequences in the sample encode the same CDR3. This sequence joins TRBV11-2 and TRBJ2-1, with 11 bases lining up with TRBD2. V trimming: 5 bases; J trimming: 3 bases; junction bases outside the gene matches: 3. The CDR3 extends over 15 amino acids. Germline CDR1 is SGHAT and CDR2 is FQNNGV. The CDR3 region is CASSPGLAVYNEQFF. DNA for the CDR3: TGTGCCAGCAGCCCGGGACTAGCGGTCTACAATGAGCAGTTCTTC.

The chain has TRBV9 and TRBJ2-5; maybe TRBD2 (5 bases). The CDR3 runs 15 residues. CDR1 is SGDLS and CDR2 is YYNGEE in the germline V gene. The V and J ends lost 0 bases and 1 base respectively, with 10 bases between them. CDR3 coding DNA: TGTGCCAGCAGCGTAGCGGGAATCCCCCAAGAGACCCAGTACTTC. Translation: CASSVAGIPQETQYF. Complete variable domain (other parts from reference TRBV9 and TRBJ2-5): DSGVTQTPKHLITATGQRVTLRCSPRSGDLSVYWYQQSLDQGLQFLIQYYNGEERAKGNILERFSAQQFPDLHSELNLSSLELGDSALYFCASSVAGIPQETQYFGPGTRLLVL.

This chain joins TRBV5-1 and TRBJ2-7, with 9 positions matching TRBD1. Trimming removed 0 bases from V and 5 bases from J; junction bases left unmatched: 6. The germline V gene has CDR1 SGHRS and CDR2 YFSETQ. There are 15 residues in the CDR3. CDR3 DNA: TGCGCCAGCAGCTTGGCCCCCACAGGGGGCAACGAGCAGTACTTC. It yields the protein CASSLAPTGGNEQYF. Together with reference TRBV5-1 and TRBJ2-7, the CDR3 gives the full variable domain: KAGVTQTPRYLIKTRGQQVTLSCSPISGHRSVSWYQQTPGQGLQFLFEYFSETQRNKGNFPGRFSGRQFSNSRSEMNVSTLELGDSALYLCASSLAPTGGNEQYFGPGTRLTVT.

The J gene is TRBJ2-7, the V gene TRBV29-1, with 8 bases that match TRBD2. Germline CDR1 SQVTM, CDR2 ANQGSEA. This CDR3 spans 15 amino acids. V trimming: 7 bases; J trimming: 2 bases; junction bases outside the gene matches: 13. The CDR3 sequence is CSATPRGGSPYEQYF. The CDR3 nucleotides are TGCAGCGCCACCCCCCGGGGGGGTAGCCCCTACGAGCAGTACTTC.

This CDR3 reads CAISESQGAGTNEKLFF. The CDR3 DNA reads TGTGCCATCAGTGAGTCCCAGGGGGCCGGGACTAATGAAAAACTGTTTTTT. The J gene is TRBJ1-4, the V gene TRBV10-3, with 8 bases aligning to TRBD1. The germline V gene encodes CDR1 ENHRY and CDR2 SYGVKD. With V trimmed by 0 bases and J by 2 bases, 5 bases remained unmatched. The CDR3 has 17 residues.

CDR3 residues: CAISEGGAGETQYF. The CDR3, as DNA: TGTGCCATCAGTGAGGGGGGCGCGGGAGAGACCCAGTACTTC. The chain employs TRBV10-3 and TRBJ2-5; tentatively, D is TRBD1 (6 bases). This CDR3 has 14 residues. Germline values: CDR1 ENHRY, CDR2 SYGVKD. V was shortened by 2 bases and J by 4 bases, with 11 bases between the two germline ends.